This paragraph covers one T cell receptor (beta chain) sequence. The antigen remains undetermined. This sample stems from a study of cytomegalovirus exposure and HLA in healthy donors. Study-level points and caveats: Exclusion as indistinguishable affected some V segments, including TRBV6-2 and TRBV6-3. The study flagged fewer than 200 TCR beta chains as cytomegalovirus-associated.

Amplification used 60 Vbeta primers and 13 Jbeta primers. The protocol was immunoSEQ multiplex PCR, while the TCRdb copy is restricted to in-frame clones and leaves out a portion. The sample lists about 100,000 clones; approximately 73% were seen once. Germline V lookup: CDR1 MDHEN, CDR2 SYDVKM. The CDR3 spans 15 residues. V shed 6 bases and J 4 bases; nucleotides not matched to a gene: 7. Despite likely unrecorded immune exposures, the donors were nominally healthy at the time of sampling. The sequencing sample was made of PBMCs. The receptor comes from a man aged 30-40 years in good health and CMV-seronegative. This chain connects TRBV28 to TRBJ2-7, with 12 bases fitting TRBD2. DNA of the CDR3: TGTGCCAGCAGGCAGACTAGCGGGAGCCTTTACGAGCAGTACTTC. It translates to CASRQTSGSLYEQYF.